This T cell receptor (beta chain) emerged from a study of T cells in Graves' hyperthyroidism and ophthalmopathy. There were TCR beta CDR3 regions amplified from RNA transcripts. Initially, a first-round RT-PCR of the TCR CDR3 employed the HTBI primer set. One entry per CDR3 protein, called by TCRdb with MiXCR from the multiplex PCR reads. The sample has 300,000 or so distinct CDR3 sequences; 15% to 20% are singletons. CDR1 SNHLY and CDR2 FYNNEI come from the germline V gene. The CDR3 loop spans 13 amino acids. V was pared by 4 bases and J by 2 bases, with 8 bases between. General observations from the study: Most thyroid clonotypes expanded above 0.001 appeared in blood too.

Diagnosis rested on symptoms, serum thyroxine and TRAb, thyroid ultrasound, and orbital computed tomography. This clonotype came up many times. Antigen unknown. This TCR derives from a woman aged 45-65 years with Graves' hyperthyroidism. The chain joins TRBV2 to TRBJ1-1; D may be TRBD1 (5 bases). The sequencing sample was made of blood. The CDR3 region is CASSGQRNTEAFF. The CDR3 DNA is TGTGCCAGCAGTGGACAGAGAAACACTGAAGCTTTCTTT.